The T cell receptor (beta chain) under discussion was sequenced for a study of blood T cells in healthy people across ages. This clonotype appeared many times. Its antigen is unidentified. A sample-barcoded 5' primer and a J-beta primer mix were used in a second PCR of roughly 7 to 11 cycles. All cDNA molecules were each tagged by a template-switch adaptor with 12 random nucleotides. MiXCR was run by TCRdb on the 5' RACE reads, yielding one entry per CDR3 protein. The profile shows around 1.5 million distinct CDR3 sequences, roughly a third of them singletons. CDR3 length: 13 amino acids. Trimming shortened V by 3 bases and J by 4 bases, and 12 bases separated the two germline ends. Germline CDR1 reads SQVTM; CDR2 reads ANQGSEA. Points from the study as a whole: CMV infection status of these donors was not known. In long-lived donors, naive CD4+ cell counts and diversity exceeded those of aged donors.

The TCR originated in a woman in her twenties or thirties in good health. Sequenced material: blood. The chain recombines TRBV29-1 with TRBJ1-2; D gene uncertain. CDR3 sequence reads: CSVEVAAGYGYTF. CDR3 coding DNA: TGCAGCGTTGAGGTGGCGGCAGGCTATGGCTACACCTTC.